The T cell receptor (beta chain) under discussion was sequenced for a study of human T cells and chemical hapten exposure. On the study more broadly: Diphenylcyclopropenone was administered weekly to the scalp of patients throughout the roughly 24-week study.

This clonotype has a handful of counts. Its antigen is as yet unknown. Study-level findings and limits: TCRs at a frequency above 1 in 1000 stayed unchanged with DPC sensitization.

TCRdb used MiXCR to reprocess the RACE reads, holding one entry per CDR3 protein. Of 95,000 to 150,000 distinct CDR3 sequences listed, about 13% were seen once; the top ten hold over 0.85%. CDR3 length: 13 amino acids. Germline V gene sequence: CDR1 MNHEY, CDR2 SVGAGI. Deletions cut 5 bases from V and 6 bases from J, with 12 bases between. This sample's time point: patch test 1, 2 weeks after DPC sensitization. The sample's treatment: therapeutic diphenylcyclopropenone sensitization with weekly scalp DPC. The clonotype originates from a man younger than 30 with alopecia areata. Some clones in this sample may be carry-over from other donors' samples. V usage is TRBV6-5 and J usage is TRBJ2-3; D ambiguous. This specimen consisted of whole blood, obtained in connection with sensitization to the hapten diphenylcyclopropenone (DPC). CDR3 sequence: CASSAPSGDTQYF. The CDR3 coding sequence is TGTGCCAGCAGTGCGCCCAGTGGCGATACGCAGTATTTT.